Sequencing of this TCR beta chain was carried out in a study of T cells in Graves' hyperthyroidism and ophthalmopathy. Study findings and constraints: Ophthalmopathy stood apart from stable hyperthyroidism in a 13 V-J model. Peripheral blood also featured most of the thyroid clonotypes expanded above 0.001.

This clonotype showed up many times. The antigen is undetermined. The length of the CDR3 is 16 residues. Germline V CDR1 and CDR2: SGHTA, FQGNSA. V was cut by 5 bases and J by 1 base, with 18 bases left in between. Graves' hyperthyroidism qualified as stable when ophthalmopathy did not progress within 18 months. Diagnoses rested on clinical symptoms, serum thyroxine and TRAb, thyroid ultrasound and orbital computed tomography. Amplified TCR beta CDR3 regions derived from RNA transcripts. Initially, a first-round RT-PCR of the TCR CDR3 employed the HTBI primer set. MiXCR, run by TCRdb on the multiplex PCR reads, gives a single entry per CDR3 protein. The table has about 590,000 distinct CDR3 sequences, more than 15% seen once.

The rearrangement links TRBV7-2 to TRBJ2-7; maybe TRBD2 (7 bases). This TCR was sampled from a woman aged 30 to 39 with Graves' hyperthyroidism. The sample consisted of blood. CDR3 sequence (DNA): TGTGCCAGCAGCCCTGGGGGCGGGAGAGGGTCCTACGAGCAGTACTTC. As protein: CASSPGGGRGSYEQYF. Filled out from reference TRBV7-2 and TRBJ2-7, the complete variable domain reads GAGVSQSPSNKVTEKGKDVELRCDPISGHTALYWYRQSLGQGLEFLIYFQGNSAPDKSGLPSDRFSAERTGGSVSTLTIQRTQQEDSAVYLCASSPGGGRGSYEQYFGPGTRLTVT.